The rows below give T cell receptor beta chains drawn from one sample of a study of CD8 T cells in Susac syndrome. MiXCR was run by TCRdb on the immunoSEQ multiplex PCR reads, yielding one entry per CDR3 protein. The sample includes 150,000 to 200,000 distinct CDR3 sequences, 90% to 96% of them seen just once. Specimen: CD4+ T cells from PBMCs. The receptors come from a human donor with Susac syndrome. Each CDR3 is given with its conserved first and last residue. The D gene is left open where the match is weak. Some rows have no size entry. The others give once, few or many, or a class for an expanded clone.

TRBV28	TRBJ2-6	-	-	TGTGCCAGCAGTTTAGGTGGGGGGGCCTCTCCTGGGGCCAACGTCCTGACTTTC	CASSLGGGASPGANVLTF
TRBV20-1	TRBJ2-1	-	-	TGCAGTGCTAGAGAGACCAGGAATGAGCAGTTCTTC	CSARETRNEQFF
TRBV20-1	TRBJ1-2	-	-	TGCAGTGCTAGAGATGGGGCAGGGCCTAACTATGGCTACACCTTC	CSARDGAGPNYGYTF
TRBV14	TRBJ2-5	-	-	TGTGCCAGCAGTCACCCCAGGGATACCCAAGAGACCCAGTACTTC	CASSHPRDTQETQYF
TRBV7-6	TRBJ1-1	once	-	TGTGCCAGCAGCCCCAGGGTGAACACTGAAGCTTTCTTT	CASSPRVNTEAFF
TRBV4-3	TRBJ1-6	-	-	TGCGCCAGCAGCCAAAAAAGGGATTCACCCCTCCACTTT	CASSQKRDSPLHF
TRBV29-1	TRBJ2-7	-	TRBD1	TGCAGCGTCCCTGACAGGGAAGGCTACGAGCAGTACTTC	CSVPDREGYEQYF
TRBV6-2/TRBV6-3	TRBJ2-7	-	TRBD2	TGTGCCAGCAGTTCCCTTCTACTAGCGGGGAGGACCTACGAGCAGTACTTC	CASSSLLLAGRTYEQYF
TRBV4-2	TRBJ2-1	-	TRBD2	TGTGCCAGCAGCCAAAACGAAGAGCCTAGCGGGAGAAGGGGGCAGTTCTTC	CASSQNEEPSGRRGQFF
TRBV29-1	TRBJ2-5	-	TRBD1	TGCAGCGTTGAAGACAGGGGGCTAAGGGAGACCCAGTACTTC	CSVEDRGLRETQYF
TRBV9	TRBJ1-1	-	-	TGTGCCAGCAGCGCCTCTCTGGGAGCGAACACTGAAGCTTTCTTT	CASSASLGANTEAFF
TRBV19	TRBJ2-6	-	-	TGTGCCAGTAGTATGATAGCCACAGGGAGCTCTGGGGCCAACGTCCTGACTTTC	CASSMIATGSSGANVLTF
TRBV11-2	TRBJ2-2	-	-	TGTGCCAGCAGCGCCGTTTACACCGGGGAGCTGTTTTTT	CASSAVYTGELFF
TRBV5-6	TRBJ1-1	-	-	TGTGCCAGCAGCCGGGGACGGATGAACACTGAAGCTTTCTTT	CASSRGRMNTEAFF
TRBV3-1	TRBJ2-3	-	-	TGTGCCAGCAGCCTCCAACCTAGAGCCACAGATACGCAGTATTTT	CASSLQPRATDTQYF
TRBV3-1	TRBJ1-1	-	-	TGTGCCAGCAGCCAAGGTTACAGGGTAGGCACTGAAGCTTTCTTT	CASSQGYRVGTEAFF
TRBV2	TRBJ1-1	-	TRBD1	TGTGCCAGCAGTGTTCGGGACAGGCAAGCTTTCTTT	CASSVRDRQAFF
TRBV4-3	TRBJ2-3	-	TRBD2	TGCGCCAGCAGCCTTTCATGGACTAGCGGGACGTTCTCAGATACGCAGTATTTT	CASSLSWTSGTFSDTQYF
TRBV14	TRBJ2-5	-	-	TGTGCCAGCAGCGGCCCAGCCGCAGACCTTTGGCAAGAGACCCAGTACTTC	CASSGPAADLWQETQYF
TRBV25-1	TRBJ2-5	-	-	TGTGCCAGCGGTGGGAGGGGCAGGGGGGGGCAAGAGACCCAGTACTTC	CASGGRGRGGQETQYF
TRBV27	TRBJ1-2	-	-	TGTGCCAGCAGAGTAGGGGAATCGTATGGCTACACCTTC	CASRVGESYGYTF
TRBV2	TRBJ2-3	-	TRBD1	TGTGCCAGCAGTGAGGACAGGTCTAGCACAGATACGCAGTATTTT	CASSEDRSSTDTQYF
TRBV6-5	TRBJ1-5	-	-	TGTGCCAGCGGGCAAGTAAGCAATCAGCCCCAGCATTTT	CASGQVSNQPQHF
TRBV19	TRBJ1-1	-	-	TGTGCCAGTAGTTTACAGCGGGGGAGCACTGAAGCTTTCTTT	CASSLQRGSTEAFF
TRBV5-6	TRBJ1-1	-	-	TGTGCCAGCAGCTTCCCGCTGGAGAACACTGAAGCTTTCTTT	CASSFPLENTEAFF
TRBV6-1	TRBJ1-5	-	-	TGTGCCAGCAGTGCGGGGTCATTGAGCAATCAGCCCCAGCATTTT	CASSAGSLSNQPQHF
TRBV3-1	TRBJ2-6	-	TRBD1	TGTGCCAGCAGCCAAGTGACAGGGAACCTTGGGGCCAACGTCCTGACTTTC	CASSQVTGNLGANVLTF
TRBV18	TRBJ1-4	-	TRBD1	TGTGCCAGCTCACTAGGGACAGGGGCGGACGAAAAACTGTTTTTT	CASSLGTGADEKLFF
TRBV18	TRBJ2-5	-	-	TGTGCCAGCTCACCAATAGGGGAGGAGACCCAGTACTTC	CASSPIGEETQYF
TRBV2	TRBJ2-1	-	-	TGTGCCAGCACGCCCGAGGGCAATGAGCAGTTCTTC	CASTPEGNEQFF
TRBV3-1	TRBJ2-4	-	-	TGTGCCAGCAGCCAATCCGGGACACAAAACATTCAGTACTTC	CASSQSGTQNIQYF
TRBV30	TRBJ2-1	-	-	TGTGCCTGGAGCCAGGGGCCCTCTGTGAGCCCGGTAGATGAGCAGTTCTTC	CAWSQGPSVSPVDEQFF
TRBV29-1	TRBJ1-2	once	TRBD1	TGCAGCGTTGACGGGCCGGCTTGGACAGGGGACTATGGCTACACCTTC	CSVDGPAWTGDYGYTF
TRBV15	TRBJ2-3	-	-	TGTGCCACCAGCAGACAAGCCACCGGGAAGACTAGGCTGGGTACGCAGTATTTT	CATSRQATGKTRLGTQYF
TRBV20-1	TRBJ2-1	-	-	TGCAGTGCTGGATTCCCAGGGGAGTTCTTC	CSAGFPGEFF
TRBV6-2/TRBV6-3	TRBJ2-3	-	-	TGTGCCAGCAGTTACCGCCCTCCAGGGGTGAGCACAGATACGCAGTATTTT	CASSYRPPGVSTDTQYF
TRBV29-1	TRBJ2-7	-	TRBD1	TGCAGCGTCGGGACAGGAGGCTACGAGCAGTACTTC	CSVGTGGYEQYF
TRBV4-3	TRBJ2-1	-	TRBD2	TGCGCCAGCAGCCAAGATAGGGTAGCGGGGGGGCTATCCCCTCAGCAGTTCTTC	CASSQDRVAGGLSPQQFF
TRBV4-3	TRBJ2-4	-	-	TGCGCCAGCAGCCAAAGGCACATAGCCAAAAACATTCAGTACTTC	CASSQRHIAKNIQYF
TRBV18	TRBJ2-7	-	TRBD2	TGTGCCAGCTCACCACAGCGCGGGAGTGTCGGTTACGAGCAGTACTTC	CASSPQRGSVGYEQYF
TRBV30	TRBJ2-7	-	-	TGTGCCTGGAAACCTCCCGGAGACTACGAGCAGTACTTC	CAWKPPGDYEQYF
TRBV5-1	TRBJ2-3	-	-	TGCGCCAGCAGCCCCTCGACAGGAGTCGTTACGCAGTATTTT	CASSPSTGVVTQYF
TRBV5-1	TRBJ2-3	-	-	TGCGCCAGCAGGCAGGGAGTAACAGATACGCAGTATTTT	CASRQGVTDTQYF
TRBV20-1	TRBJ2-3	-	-	TGCAGTGCTCAATCCCCCGGGACGGCAGATACGCAGTATTTT	CSAQSPGTADTQYF
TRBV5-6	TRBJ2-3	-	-	TGTGCCAGCAGCTTAGGCAGTCACACAGATACGCAGTATTTT	CASSLGSHTDTQYF
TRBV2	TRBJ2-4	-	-	TGTGCCAGCAGTGGGAGGGGCGGAAACATTCAGTACTTC	CASSGRGGNIQYF
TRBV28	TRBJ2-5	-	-	TGTGCCAGCAGTTTAGCCCGGCTCGAGACCCAGTACTTC	CASSLARLETQYF
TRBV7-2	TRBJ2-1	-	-	TGTGCCAGCAGCTTAGTTCCAAACCCGGAGTTCTTC	CASSLVPNPEFF